This is a list of T cell receptor beta chains from one sample in a study of shared clonotypes between healthy human individuals. This table comes from immunoSEQ multiplex PCR, and its TCRdb copy is limited to in-frame clones, with some not included. The sample holds about 1,800,000 clones, about 94% seen once. What was sequenced was naive CD8+ T cells sorted from blood. These receptors were collected from a man aged 18 to 29 in good health. Each CDR3 is given with its conserved first and last residue. D genes are given only for firm matches. Size is omitted from some rows. Given values are once, few, many or a class for expanded clones.

CDR3aa: CASTYTWGETQYF
CDR3nt: TGCGCCAGCACCTACACATGGGGGGAGACCCAGTACTTC
v_gene: TRBV10-2
d_gene: -
abundance: -
j_gene: TRBJ2-5

CDR3aa: CSVDQTGGRYEQYF
CDR3nt: TGCAGCGTTGATCAGACAGGGGGCAGATACGAGCAGTACTTC
v_gene: TRBV29-1
d_gene: TRBD1
abundance: -
j_gene: TRBJ2-7

CDR3aa: CASSLAGSTYEQYF
CDR3nt: TGCGCCAGCAGCTTGGCCGGTTCGACCTACGAGCAGTACTTC
v_gene: TRBV5-1
d_gene: -
abundance: -
j_gene: TRBJ2-7

CDR3aa: CASSLRTGGFGDIQYF
CDR3nt: TGTGCCAGCAGCTTAAGGACAGGGGGCTTCGGGGACATTCAGTACTTC
v_gene: TRBV7-8
d_gene: TRBD1
abundance: -
j_gene: TRBJ2-4

CDR3aa: CASSYTTGELFF
CDR3nt: TGTGCCAGCAGTTACACCACCGGGGAGCTGTTTTTT
v_gene: TRBV6-6
d_gene: -
abundance: -
j_gene: TRBJ2-2

CDR3aa: CASSQPARGTMNTEAFF
CDR3nt: TGTGCCAGCAGCCAACCGGCACGGGGGACCATGAACACTGAAGCTTTCTTT
v_gene: TRBV4-2
d_gene: -
abundance: -
j_gene: TRBJ1-1

CDR3aa: CSGLHNTEAFF
CDR3nt: TGCAGCGGCCTGCACAACACTGAAGCTTTCTTT
v_gene: TRBV29-1
d_gene: -
abundance: -
j_gene: TRBJ1-1

CDR3aa: CASSYASGLETQYF
CDR3nt: TGTGCCAGCAGTTACGCCTCAGGGTTGGAGACCCAGTACTTC
v_gene: TRBV6-6
d_gene: -
abundance: once
j_gene: TRBJ2-5

CDR3aa: CASSSKQGARSPLHF
CDR3nt: TGTGCCAGCAGTTCGAAACAGGGGGCAAGGTCACCCCTCCACTTT
v_gene: TRBV6-4
d_gene: TRBD1
abundance: -
j_gene: TRBJ1-6

CDR3aa: CASSPLSSGNTIYF
CDR3nt: TGTGCCAGTAGTCCCCTGAGCTCTGGAAACACCATATATTTT
v_gene: TRBV19
d_gene: -
abundance: -
j_gene: TRBJ1-3

CDR3aa: CASSQDTPGHEGYTF
CDR3nt: TGCGCCAGCAGCCAAGATACCCCAGGGCACGAAGGCTACACCTTC
v_gene: TRBV4-3
d_gene: -
abundance: -
j_gene: TRBJ1-2

CDR3aa: CASSPSGLAGTYEQYF
CDR3nt: TGTGCCAGCAGCCCATCCGGACTAGCGGGAACCTACGAGCAGTACTTC
v_gene: TRBV7-9
d_gene: TRBD2
abundance: once
j_gene: TRBJ2-7

CDR3aa: CASSEEYPGQGYEQYF
CDR3nt: TGTGCCAGCAGTGAAGAGTATCCGGGACAGGGCTACGAGCAGTACTTC
v_gene: TRBV2
d_gene: TRBD1
abundance: -
j_gene: TRBJ2-7

CDR3aa: CASSPARVPGELFF
CDR3nt: TGTGCCAGCAGCCCCGCCAGGGTTCCCGGGGAGCTGTTTTTT
v_gene: TRBV27
d_gene: -
abundance: -
j_gene: TRBJ2-2

CDR3aa: CANSPDRLFSYEQYF
CDR3nt: TGTGCTAATTCGCCGGACAGGCTTTTCTCCTACGAGCAGTACTTC
v_gene: TRBV12-5
d_gene: TRBD1
abundance: -
j_gene: TRBJ2-7

CDR3aa: CASSFWVADTQYF
CDR3nt: TGTGCCAGCAGCTTTTGGGTAGCAGATACGCAGTATTTT
v_gene: TRBV5-5
d_gene: -
abundance: -
j_gene: TRBJ2-3

CDR3aa: CASSLGGGTEAFF
CDR3nt: TGTGCCAGCAGCCTTGGGGGGGGCACTGAAGCTTTCTTT
v_gene: TRBV27
d_gene: -
abundance: once
j_gene: TRBJ1-1

CDR3aa: CASSLVPGESNYGYTF
CDR3nt: TGTGCCAGCAGCTTAGTACCGGGGGAGTCTAACTATGGCTACACCTTC
v_gene: TRBV7-9
d_gene: -
abundance: once
j_gene: TRBJ1-2

CDR3aa: CASTYLLAGGNTIYF
CDR3nt: TGTGCCAGCACCTACCTTTTGGCAGGGGGAAACACCATATATTTT
v_gene: TRBV7-2
d_gene: -
abundance: -
j_gene: TRBJ1-3

CDR3aa: CASSWKGTEAFF
CDR3nt: TGTGCCAGCAGTTGGAAGGGCACTGAAGCTTTCTTT
v_gene: TRBV5-4
d_gene: -
abundance: -
j_gene: TRBJ1-1

CDR3aa: CALKGGPLLEANEKLFF
CDR3nt: TGTGCCCTGAAGGGAGGGCCTCTCCTTGAAGCTAATGAAAAACTGTTTTTT
v_gene: TRBV6-7
d_gene: -
abundance: -
j_gene: TRBJ1-4

CDR3aa: CAISEVWGLGDTQYF
CDR3nt: TGTGCCATCAGTGAGGTGTGGGGGCTTGGCGATACGCAGTATTTT
v_gene: TRBV10-3
d_gene: -
abundance: once
j_gene: TRBJ2-3

CDR3aa: CASSQEVWDGDYEQYF
CDR3nt: TGTGCCAGCAGCCAAGAAGTTTGGGACGGCGACTACGAGCAGTACTTC
v_gene: TRBV4-2
d_gene: -
abundance: -
j_gene: TRBJ2-7

CDR3aa: CASSFGAGGDTEAFF
CDR3nt: TGCGCCAGCAGCTTTGGTGCCGGGGGGGACACTGAAGCTTTCTTT
v_gene: TRBV5-1
d_gene: -
abundance: -
j_gene: TRBJ1-1

CDR3aa: CASSLRVSYEQYF
CDR3nt: TGTGCCAGCAGTTTACGGGTCTCCTACGAGCAGTACTTC
v_gene: TRBV28
d_gene: -
abundance: -
j_gene: TRBJ2-7

CDR3aa: CASSIFGTPLEAFF
CDR3nt: TGTGCCAGTAGTATCTTTGGCACCCCACTTGAAGCTTTCTTT
v_gene: TRBV19
d_gene: -
abundance: once
j_gene: TRBJ1-1

CDR3aa: CASSYYGESAGNTIYF
CDR3nt: TGTGCCAGCAGTTACTACGGGGAATCAGCCGGAAACACCATATATTTT
v_gene: TRBV6-5
d_gene: -
abundance: -
j_gene: TRBJ1-3

CDR3aa: CAWSITRSHEQYF
CDR3nt: TGTGCCTGGAGTATTACCAGGTCCCACGAGCAGTACTTC
v_gene: TRBV30
d_gene: -
abundance: once
j_gene: TRBJ2-7

CDR3aa: CASRIAGEPHEQFF
CDR3nt: TGCGCCAGCAGGATAGCGGGAGAGCCCCATGAGCAGTTCTTC
v_gene: TRBV5-1
d_gene: TRBD2
abundance: -
j_gene: TRBJ2-1

CDR3aa: CASSRGQGREAFF
CDR3nt: TGTGCCAGCAGCCGGGGACAGGGGCGGGAAGCTTTCTTT
v_gene: TRBV7-9
d_gene: TRBD1
abundance: -
j_gene: TRBJ1-1

CDR3aa: CSPGTGPYEKLFF
CDR3nt: TGCAGCCCAGGGACAGGGCCATATGAAAAACTGTTTTTT
v_gene: TRBV29-1
d_gene: TRBD1
abundance: -
j_gene: TRBJ1-4

CDR3aa: CASSQQSGAETQYF
CDR3nt: TGCGCCAGCAGCCAACAGTCAGGGGCTGAGACCCAGTACTTC
v_gene: TRBV4-1
d_gene: -
abundance: -
j_gene: TRBJ2-5

CDR3aa: CASSPLMDRLQETQYF
CDR3nt: TGTGCCAGCAGCCCCCTTATGGACAGGCTTCAAGAGACCCAGTACTTC
v_gene: TRBV7-8
d_gene: TRBD1
abundance: -
j_gene: TRBJ2-5

CDR3aa: CASSEAGAWEQYF
CDR3nt: TGTGCCAGCAGCGAAGCGGGGGCCTGGGAGCAGTACTTC
v_gene: TRBV6-5
d_gene: TRBD2
abundance: -
j_gene: TRBJ2-7

CDR3aa: CASSLEGWETQYF
CDR3nt: TGTGCCAGCAGCTTGGAGGGGTGGGAGACCCAGTACTTC
v_gene: TRBV5-6
d_gene: -
abundance: -
j_gene: TRBJ2-5

CDR3aa: CASSLPTGGGSYEQYF
CDR3nt: TGTGCCAGCAGTTTACCCACAGGGGGTGGCTCCTACGAGCAGTACTTC
v_gene: TRBV28
d_gene: TRBD1
abundance: -
j_gene: TRBJ2-7

CDR3aa: CASSRSGPAYNEQFF
CDR3nt: TGTGCCAGCAGTAGGAGCGGGCCCGCCTACAATGAGCAGTTCTTC
v_gene: TRBV6-5
d_gene: -
abundance: -
j_gene: TRBJ2-1

CDR3aa: CASSLIGLAGGGTDTQYF
CDR3nt: TGTGCCAGCAGCTTGATTGGGCTAGCGGGGGGCGGCACAGATACGCAGTATTTT
v_gene: TRBV11-2
d_gene: TRBD2
abundance: -
j_gene: TRBJ2-3

CDR3aa: CASSDVATNEQFF
CDR3nt: TGCGCCAGCAGTGATGTAGCGACTAATGAGCAGTTCTTC
v_gene: TRBV10-2
d_gene: -
abundance: -
j_gene: TRBJ2-1

CDR3aa: CASSVGGQELNTEAFF
CDR3nt: TGTGCCAGCAGCGTAGGGGGACAGGAATTGAACACTGAAGCTTTCTTT
v_gene: TRBV5-6
d_gene: TRBD1
abundance: -
j_gene: TRBJ1-1

CDR3aa: CASSFNRDHYEQYF
CDR3nt: TGTGCCAGCAGTTTCAACCGGGACCACTACGAGCAGTACTTC
v_gene: TRBV27
d_gene: -
abundance: -
j_gene: TRBJ2-7

CDR3aa: CATSREHPGLVAGELFF
CDR3nt: TGTGCCACCAGCAGAGAACACCCGGGACTAGTGGCCGGGGAGCTGTTTTTT
v_gene: TRBV15
d_gene: TRBD2
abundance: -
j_gene: TRBJ2-2

CDR3aa: CASSERDGRSTDTQYF
CDR3nt: TGTGCCAGCAGCGAGAGGGACGGGAGGTCCACAGATACGCAGTATTTT
v_gene: TRBV9
d_gene: TRBD2
abundance: -
j_gene: TRBJ2-3

CDR3aa: CASSLDGTGELFF
CDR3nt: TGTGCCAGCAGCCTGGACGGAACCGGGGAGCTGTTTTTT
v_gene: TRBV7-9
d_gene: -
abundance: -
j_gene: TRBJ2-2

CDR3aa: CASSLSGPGARTEAFF
CDR3nt: TGCGCCAGCAGCCTAAGTGGTCCAGGGGCGAGGACTGAAGCTTTCTTT
v_gene: TRBV4-3
d_gene: -
abundance: -
j_gene: TRBJ1-1

CDR3aa: CASSFPNTEAFF
CDR3nt: TGTGCCAGCAGTTTTCCAAACACTGAAGCTTTCTTT
v_gene: TRBV27
d_gene: -
abundance: -
j_gene: TRBJ1-1

CDR3aa: CASSLGQDLQETQYF
CDR3nt: TGTGCCAGCAGCTTAGGACAGGACCTCCAAGAGACCCAGTACTTC
v_gene: TRBV7-9
d_gene: -
abundance: -
j_gene: TRBJ2-5

CDR3aa: CASSQMVGWTGEQFF
CDR3nt: TGCGCCAGCAGCCAAATGGTTGGGTGGACAGGAGAGCAGTTCTTC
v_gene: TRBV4-1
d_gene: TRBD1
abundance: -
j_gene: TRBJ2-1

CDR3aa: CASSPTLGGGGYGYTF
CDR3nt: TGTGCCAGCAGCCCAACCCTGGGGGGGGGCGGCTATGGCTACACCTTC
v_gene: TRBV9
d_gene: -
abundance: -
j_gene: TRBJ1-2

CDR3aa: CASSSQGNMNTEAFF
CDR3nt: TGTGCCAGCAGTTCACAGGGTAACATGAACACTGAAGCTTTCTTT
v_gene: TRBV28
d_gene: -
abundance: -
j_gene: TRBJ1-1

CDR3aa: CASSLDKYSYNEQFF
CDR3nt: TGTGCCAGCAGTTTAGACAAATACTCCTACAATGAGCAGTTCTTC
v_gene: TRBV6-5
d_gene: -
abundance: -
j_gene: TRBJ2-1

CDR3aa: CASSPGQGLQTQYF
CDR3nt: TGTGCTAGCAGTCCCGGACAGGGCTTACAGACCCAGTACTTC
v_gene: TRBV7-7
d_gene: TRBD1
abundance: -
j_gene: TRBJ2-5